The 22 T cell receptor beta chains listed next were all sequenced from one sample in a study of somatic mutations in cytotoxic T cells in rheumatoid arthritis. TCRdb's table, derived via immunoSEQ multiplex PCR, lists solely in-frame clones and lacks some. The sample lists about 18,000 clones; 82% were seen once. The specimen sequenced was CD8+ T cells sorted from blood. The source of these receptors is an adult with rheumatoid arthritis.

By its share, this clone is medium-sized (0.01 to 0.1%). V and J are TRBV19 and TRBJ2-1; D might be TRBD1 or TRBD2, each matching 6 bases. V dropped 7 bases and J dropped 0 bases, with 19 bases sitting between them. Per germline, CDR1 LNHDA and CDR2 SQIVND (reference sequence). The CDR3 runs 17 residues. CDR3 DNA: TGTGCCAGTACCCCGATTTCGGGGGCGTACTCCTACAATGAGCAGTTCTTC. This translates into CASTPISGAYSYNEQFF.

The chain recombines TRBV25-1 with TRBJ1-5; a weak D match, TRBD1 (5 bases). The CDR3 sequence is 15 residues long. The V and J ends lost 2 bases and 3 bases respectively, with 11 bases between them. CDR1 MGHDK and CDR2 SYGVNS come from the germline V gene. DNA of the CDR3: TGTGCCAGCAGTGAAGACGGGGGTAACAATCAGCCCCAGCATTTT. Translation gives CASSEDGGNNQPQHF.

This sequence joins TRBV14 and TRBJ2-1; 7 bases match TRBD2. Germline loops: CDR1 SGHDN, CDR2 FVKESK. This CDR3 is built from 16 residues. V shed 1 base and J 3 bases; nucleotides not matched to a gene: 6. CDR3 coding DNA: TGTGCCAGCAGCCAAGCAGCAGCGGGGATCTACAATGAGCAGTTCTTC. Its translation is CASSQAAAGIYNEQFF.

The V and J genes are TRBV5-6 and TRBJ2-7; D not resolved. This CDR3 region has 13 residues. CDR1 is SGHDT, CDR2 YYEEEE, per germline. Between the trimmed V and J ends, which lost 4 bases and 5 bases, there was a span of 13 bases. Written as DNA, the CDR3 is TGTGCCAGCAGCCTGTCTAGGGTGGACGAGCAGTACTTC. It yields the protein CASSLSRVDEQYF.

This clone is a singleton in its sample. The chain joins TRBV11-2 to TRBJ1-5; tentative D call: TRBD1 (6 bases). Between the trimmed V and J ends, which lost 5 bases and 6 bases, there was a span of 14 bases. The CDR3 is made up of 14 amino acids. Germline V gene data show CDR1 as SGHAT and CDR2 as FQNNGV. The CDR3 spells CASSHNRVGQPQHF. The CDR3, as DNA: TGTGCCAGCAGCCACAACAGGGTGGGTCAGCCCCAGCATTTT.

The chain employs TRBV5-1 and TRBJ1-2; D not resolved. The CDR3 contains 15 residues. Germline-derived CDR1 and CDR2 are SGHRS and YFSETQ. V was clipped by 4 bases and J by 0 bases, with 13 bases between them. In DNA, the CDR3 is TGCGCCAGCAGCCTATCTGGAGGGCCTAACTATGGCTACACCTTC. Protein sequence: CASSLSGGPNYGYTF.

V gene TRBV2 combines with J gene TRBJ2-2, with 7 bases matching TRBD2. Germline CDR1 reads SNHLY; CDR2 reads FYNNEI. The CDR3 totals 14 residues. The V segment lost 8 bases and the J segment 5 bases; nucleotides outside the gene matches: 8. CDR3 in amino acids: CASLSGDGTGELFF. CDR3 sequence (DNA): TGTGCCAGCCTGAGCGGGGACGGGACCGGGGAGCTGTTTTTT. Supplemented by reference TRBV2 and TRBJ2-2, the full variable domain reads EPEVTQTPSHQVTQMGQEVILRCVPISNHLYFYWYRQILGQKVEFLVSFYNNEISEKSEIFDDQFSVERPDGSNFTLKIRSTKLEDSAMYFCASLSGDGTGELFFGEGSRLTVL.

The rearrangement links TRBV19 to TRBJ2-1; 9 bases agree with TRBD2. Per the germline V gene, CDR1 is LNHDA and CDR2 is SQIVND (reference sequence). V lost 4 bases to trimming and J lost 3 bases; unmatched junction nucleotides: 7. The CDR3 length is 16 residues. The CDR3 sequence: CASSNPLAGVYNEQFF. CDR3 sequence (DNA): TGTGCCAGTAGTAACCCCTTAGCGGGGGTCTACAATGAGCAGTTCTTC.

The chain couples TRBV27 to TRBJ2-7; unclear D gene. The CDR3 has 15 amino acids. In germline, CDR1 is MNHEY, CDR2 SMNVEV (reference sequence). The V gene lost 6 bases and the J gene lost 2 bases, with 17 bases spanning the gap. The CDR3 loop is CASRGLMVSAYEQYF. CDR3 nucleotide sequence: TGTGCCAGCAGGGGGTTGATGGTTTCGGCCTACGAGCAGTACTTC.

CDR3 sequence (DNA): TGTGCCAGCGAATCCACAGGGGGTCGGAGAGAGACCCAGTACTTC. As protein: CASESTGGRRETQYF. This sequence joins TRBV6-5 and TRBJ2-5; 8 bases align to TRBD1. This CDR3 region has 15 residues. V was clipped by 8 bases and J by 4 bases; unmatched bases: 12. Germline V gives CDR1 MNHEY, CDR2 SVGAGI.

V usage is TRBV5-4 and J usage is TRBJ2-1; D not resolved. The V gene's germline CDR1 is SGHNT and CDR2 YYREEE (reference sequence). The CDR3 spans 11 residues. V was clipped by 0 bases and J by 10 bases, with 5 bases between them. The CDR3 is CASSLGWEQFF. In nucleotides, the CDR3 is TGTGCCAGCAGCTTGGGATGGGAGCAGTTCTTC.

J is TRBJ1-1 and V is TRBV4-2, with 7 bases fitting TRBD1. The CDR3 runs to 15 residues. The V gene's germline CDR1 is LGHNA and CDR2 YNFKEQ. The V segment lost 4 bases and the J segment 3 bases; nucleotides outside the gene matches: 8. The CDR3 nucleotides read TGTGCCAGCAGCCGAATACAGGGGAGGGACACTGAAGCTTTCTTT. Amino acid sequence: CASSRIQGRDTEAFF.

This clone came up a few times. The V and J genes are TRBV6-6 and TRBJ1-6, with D tentatively TRBD1 (6 bases). Germline CDR1 MNHNY, CDR2 SVGAGI (reference sequence). Trimming left V 5 bases short and J 6 bases short, with 11 bases between. CDR3 length: 14 amino acids. The CDR3 spells CASSQDSSNSPLHF. DNA of the CDR3: TGTGCCAGCAGTCAGGACAGTAGTAATTCACCCCTCCACTTT.

The gene calls are TRBV18 and TRBJ2-7; D is unclear. The CDR3 has 12 residues. Germline loops: CDR1 KGHSH, CDR2 LQKENI. With 6 bases removed from V and 3 bases from J, the gap between germline ends came to 9 bases. CDR3 amino acids: CASSTDVYEQYF. CDR3 DNA sequence: TGTGCCAGCTCTACCGACGTCTACGAGCAGTACTTC.

V and J are TRBV4-1 and TRBJ2-3, with TRBD2 matching over 9 bases. CDR3 length: 15 residues. The V gene end was trimmed by 8 bases and the J gene end by 4 bases; junction bases not matched to a gene: 10. Germline values: CDR1 MGHRA, CDR2 YSYEKL. CDR3 sequence (DNA): TGCGCCAGCCTCGGGATAGCGGGAGCCTCAGATACGCAGTATTTT. Residues: CASLGIAGASDTQYF.

This clone was detected only a few times. This chain joins TRBV27 and TRBJ2-1; D may match TRBD1 or TRBD2 (5 bases each). From germline, CDR1 is MNHEY and CDR2 SMNVEV (reference sequence). The CDR3 loop spans 17 amino acids. V dropped 0 bases and J dropped 1 base, with 13 bases sitting between them. The CDR3 protein is CASSLSLGVTSYNEQFF. In DNA form, the CDR3 reads TGTGCCAGCAGTTTATCACTAGGGGTTACTTCCTACAATGAGCAGTTCTTC.

The V gene is TRBV4-2, the J gene TRBJ2-1; 12 bases fit TRBD2. This CDR3 contains 18 residues. Germline values: CDR1 LGHNA, CDR2 YNFKEQ. V shed 5 bases, J shed 0 bases, and the junction held 8 bases outside the gene matches. CDR3 residues: CASSSRTSGVSSYNEQFF. The CDR3 bases are TGTGCCAGCAGCTCACGGACTAGCGGGGTTAGCTCCTACAATGAGCAGTTCTTC.

The V gene is TRBV5-6, the J gene TRBJ1-1; D gene unclear. V gave up 2 bases and J gave up 5 bases, with 7 bases separating them. The CDR3 runs to 12 residues. Per the germline V gene, CDR1 is SGHDT and CDR2 is YYEEEE. The CDR3 coding sequence is TGTGCCAGCAGCTTATCGGGGACTGAAGCTTTCTTT. It yields the protein CASSLSGTEAFF.

The genes are TRBV30 and TRBJ2-7, with TRBD1 matching over 7 bases. The CDR3 totals 14 residues. The germline V gene has CDR1 GTSNPN and CDR2 SVGIG (reference sequence). The junction had 8 bases not matched to a gene; V was cut back by 2 bases and J by 4 bases. CDR3 coding DNA: TGTGCCTGGAGTCCCACGGGACAGCAGTACGAGCAGTACTTC. Encoded protein: CAWSPTGQQYEQYF.

This rearrangement joins TRBV4-1 to TRBJ2-7, with D maybe TRBD2 (6 bases). The germline gives CDR1 MGHRA, CDR2 YSYEKL. The CDR3 runs 16 residues. V was trimmed by 0 bases and J by 4 bases, leaving 16 bases between them. The CDR3 nucleotides read TGCGCCAGCAGCCAAGATTGGAGGGAGGCTTTTTACGAGCAGTACTTC. Its translation: CASSQDWREAFYEQYF.

This sequence joins TRBV4-2 and TRBJ2-3; TRBD1 is a possible D gene (7 bases). Germline V lookup: CDR1 LGHNA, CDR2 YNFKEQ. Trimming removed 4 bases at V and 4 bases at J, with 12 bases between. This CDR3 region has 14 residues. CDR3 in DNA: TGTGCCAGCAGCCCCCAGGGGGGTGCAGATACGCAGTATTTT. Its protein is CASSPQGGADTQYF.

This chain connects TRBV7-8 to TRBJ1-2; 7 nucleotides line up with TRBD1. V shed 5 bases and J 7 bases; nucleotides not matched to a gene: 13. The CDR3 covers 15 residues. Germline CDR1 reads SGHVS; CDR2 reads FQNEAQ. CDR3 sequence: CASSPRQGIGTGYTF. CDR3 DNA: TGTGCCAGCAGCCCGCGACAGGGCATAGGGACTGGCTACACCTTC.